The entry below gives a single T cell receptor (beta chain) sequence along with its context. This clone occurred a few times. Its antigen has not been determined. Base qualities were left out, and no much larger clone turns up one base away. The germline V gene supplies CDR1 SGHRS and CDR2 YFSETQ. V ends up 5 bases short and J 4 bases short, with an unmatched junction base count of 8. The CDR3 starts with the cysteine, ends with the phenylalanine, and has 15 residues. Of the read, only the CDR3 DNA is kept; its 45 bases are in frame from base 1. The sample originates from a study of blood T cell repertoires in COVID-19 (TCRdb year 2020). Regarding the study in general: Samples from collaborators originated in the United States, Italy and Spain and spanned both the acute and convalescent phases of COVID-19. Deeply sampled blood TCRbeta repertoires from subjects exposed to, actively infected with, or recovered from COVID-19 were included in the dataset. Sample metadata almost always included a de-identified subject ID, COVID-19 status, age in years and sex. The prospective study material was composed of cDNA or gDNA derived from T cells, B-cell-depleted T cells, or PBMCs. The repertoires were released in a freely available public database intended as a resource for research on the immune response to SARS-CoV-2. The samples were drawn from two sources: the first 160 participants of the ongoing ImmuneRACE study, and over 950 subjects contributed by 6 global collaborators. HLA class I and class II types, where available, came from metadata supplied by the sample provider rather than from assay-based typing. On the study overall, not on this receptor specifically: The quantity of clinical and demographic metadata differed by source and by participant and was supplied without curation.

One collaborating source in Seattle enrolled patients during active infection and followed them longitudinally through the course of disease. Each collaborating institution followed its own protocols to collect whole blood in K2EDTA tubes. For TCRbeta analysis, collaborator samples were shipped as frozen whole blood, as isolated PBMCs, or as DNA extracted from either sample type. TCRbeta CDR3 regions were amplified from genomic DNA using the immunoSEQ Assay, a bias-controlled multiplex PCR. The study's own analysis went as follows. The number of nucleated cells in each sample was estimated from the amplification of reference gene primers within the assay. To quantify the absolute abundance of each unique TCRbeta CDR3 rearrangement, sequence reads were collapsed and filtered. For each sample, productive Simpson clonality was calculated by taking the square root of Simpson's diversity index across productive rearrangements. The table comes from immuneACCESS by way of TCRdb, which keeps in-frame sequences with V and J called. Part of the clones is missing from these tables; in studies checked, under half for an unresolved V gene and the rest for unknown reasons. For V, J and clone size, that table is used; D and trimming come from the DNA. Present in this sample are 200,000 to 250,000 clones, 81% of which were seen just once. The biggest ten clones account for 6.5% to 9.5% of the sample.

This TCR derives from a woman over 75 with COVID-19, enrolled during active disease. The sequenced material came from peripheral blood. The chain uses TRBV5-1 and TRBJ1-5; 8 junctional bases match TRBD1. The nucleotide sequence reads TGCGCCAGCAGATTAGGACAGGGAGTTAATCAGCCCCAGCATTTT. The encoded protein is CASRLGQGVNQPQHF.